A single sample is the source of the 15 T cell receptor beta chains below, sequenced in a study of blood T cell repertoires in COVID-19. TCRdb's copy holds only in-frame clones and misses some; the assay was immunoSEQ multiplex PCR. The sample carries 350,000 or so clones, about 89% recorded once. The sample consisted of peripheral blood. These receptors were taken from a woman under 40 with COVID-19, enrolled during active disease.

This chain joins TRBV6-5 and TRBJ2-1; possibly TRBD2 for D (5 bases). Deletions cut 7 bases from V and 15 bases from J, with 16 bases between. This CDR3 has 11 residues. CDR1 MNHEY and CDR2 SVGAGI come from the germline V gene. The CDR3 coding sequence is TGTGCCAGCATTAAAAACGGGGTCCTGTTCTTC. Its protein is CASIKNGVLFF.

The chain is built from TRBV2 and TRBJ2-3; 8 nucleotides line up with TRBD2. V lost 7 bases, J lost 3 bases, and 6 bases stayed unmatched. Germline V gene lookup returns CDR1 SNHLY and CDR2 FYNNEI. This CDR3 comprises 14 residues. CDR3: CASKVQRETDTQYF. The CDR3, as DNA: TGTGCCAGCAAGGTTCAGCGGGAGACAGATACGCAGTATTTT.

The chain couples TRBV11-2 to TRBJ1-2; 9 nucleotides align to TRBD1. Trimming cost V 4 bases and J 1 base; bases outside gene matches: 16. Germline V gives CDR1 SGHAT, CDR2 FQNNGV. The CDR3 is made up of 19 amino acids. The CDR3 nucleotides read TGTGCCAGCAGCTCCTACGGGCGGGACAGGGTAAACCATAACTATGGCTACACCTTC. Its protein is CASSSYGRDRVNHNYGYTF.

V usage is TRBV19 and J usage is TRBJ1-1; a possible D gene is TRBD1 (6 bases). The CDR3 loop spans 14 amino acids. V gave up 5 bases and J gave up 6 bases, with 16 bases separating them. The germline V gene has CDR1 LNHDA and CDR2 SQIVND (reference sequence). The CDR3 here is CASSWGLGESEAFF. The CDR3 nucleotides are TGTGCCAGTAGTTGGGGGCTAGGGGAATCTGAAGCTTTCTTT.

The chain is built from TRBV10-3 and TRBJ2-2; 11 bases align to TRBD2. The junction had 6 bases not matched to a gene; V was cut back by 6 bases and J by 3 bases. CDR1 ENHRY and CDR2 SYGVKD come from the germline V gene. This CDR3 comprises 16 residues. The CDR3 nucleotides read TGTGCCATCAGGGGGGGGACTAGCGGAGACACCGGGGAGCTGTTTTTT. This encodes CAIRGGTSGDTGELFF.

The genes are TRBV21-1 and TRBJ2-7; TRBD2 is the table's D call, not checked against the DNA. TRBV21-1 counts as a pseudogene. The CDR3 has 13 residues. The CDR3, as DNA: TGTGCCAGCAGCTCTATACTCTCCTACGAGCAGTACTTC. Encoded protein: CASSSILSYEQYF.

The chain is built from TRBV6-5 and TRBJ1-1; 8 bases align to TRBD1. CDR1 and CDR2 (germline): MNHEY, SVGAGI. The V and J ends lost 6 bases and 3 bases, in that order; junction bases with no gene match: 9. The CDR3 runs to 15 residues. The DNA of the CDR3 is TGTGCCAGCAGCTCCGGGACAGGTATGGACACTGAAGCTTTCTTT. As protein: CASSSGTGMDTEAFF.

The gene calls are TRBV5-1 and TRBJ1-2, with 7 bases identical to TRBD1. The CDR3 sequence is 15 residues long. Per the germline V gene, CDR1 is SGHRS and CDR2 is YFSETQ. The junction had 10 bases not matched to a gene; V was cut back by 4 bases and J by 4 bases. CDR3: CASSEGQPGAYGYTF. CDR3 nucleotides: TGCGCCAGCAGCGAGGGACAGCCAGGGGCCTATGGCTACACCTTC.

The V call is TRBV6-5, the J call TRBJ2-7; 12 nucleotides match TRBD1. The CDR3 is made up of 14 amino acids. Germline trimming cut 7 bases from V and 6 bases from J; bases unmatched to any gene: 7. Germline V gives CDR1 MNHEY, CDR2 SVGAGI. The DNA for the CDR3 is TGTGCCAGCAAACCTGGGACAGGGGGCGGCGAGCAGTACTTC. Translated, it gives CASKPGTGGGEQYF.

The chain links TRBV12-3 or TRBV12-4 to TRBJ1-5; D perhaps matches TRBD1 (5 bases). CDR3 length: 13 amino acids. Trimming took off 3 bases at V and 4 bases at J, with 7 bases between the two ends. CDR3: CASSFQGNQPQHF. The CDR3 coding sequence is TGTGCCAGCAGTTTTCAGGGTAATCAGCCCCAGCATTTT.

The CDR3 DNA sequence: TGTGCCTGGAAGGAACAGGCTTTTACTGAAGCTTTCTTT. This gives the protein CAWKEQAFTEAFF. The chain joins TRBV30 to TRBJ1-1; maybe TRBD1 (5 bases). V gave up 4 bases and J gave up 5 bases, with 14 bases separating them. The CDR3 runs 13 residues. From germline, CDR1 is GTSNPN and CDR2 SVGIG (reference sequence).

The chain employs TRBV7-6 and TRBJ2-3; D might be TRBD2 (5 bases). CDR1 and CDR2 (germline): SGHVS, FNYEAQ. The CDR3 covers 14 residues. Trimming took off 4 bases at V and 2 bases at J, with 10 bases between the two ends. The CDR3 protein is CASSSGEITDTQYF. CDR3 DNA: TGTGCCAGCAGCTCCGGGGAGATCACAGATACGCAGTATTTT.

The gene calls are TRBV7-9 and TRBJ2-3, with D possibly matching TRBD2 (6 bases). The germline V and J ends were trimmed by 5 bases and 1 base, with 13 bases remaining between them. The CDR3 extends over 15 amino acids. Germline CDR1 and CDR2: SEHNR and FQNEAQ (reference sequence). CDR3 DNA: TGTGCCAGCAGCCCTCGGAGGGCCGGCACAGATACGCAGTATTTT. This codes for CASSPRRAGTDTQYF.

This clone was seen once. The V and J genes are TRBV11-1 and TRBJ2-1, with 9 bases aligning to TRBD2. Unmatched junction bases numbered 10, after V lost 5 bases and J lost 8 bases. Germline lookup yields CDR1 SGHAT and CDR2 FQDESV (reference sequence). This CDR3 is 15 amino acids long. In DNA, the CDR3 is TGTGCCAGCAGCCTTGGACTAGCGTCCCCCTATGAGCAGTTCTTC. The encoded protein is CASSLGLASPYEQFF.

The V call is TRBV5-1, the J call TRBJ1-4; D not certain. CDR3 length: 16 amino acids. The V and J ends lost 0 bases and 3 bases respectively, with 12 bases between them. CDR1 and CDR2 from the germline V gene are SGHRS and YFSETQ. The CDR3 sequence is CASSLAPAEANEKLFF. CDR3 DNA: TGCGCCAGCAGCTTGGCCCCAGCTGAGGCTAATGAAAAACTGTTTTTT.